This TCR beta chain was captured by sequencing in a study of cytomegalovirus exposure and HLA in healthy donors. Overall study results and limits: Most sequenced TCRs were rare (though some public TCRs occurred in many donors). Solely CMV serostatus was available to characterize immune exposure.

Concerning this clone itself: Its cognate antigen is unknown.

Vbeta (60) and Jbeta (13) primers were used in the PCR. The method was immunoSEQ multiplex PCR; TCRdb's version includes in-frame clones alone and lacks a portion of them. The table for this sample gives about 200,000 clones. The source is a girl aged 2 to 10 in good health and CMV-seropositive. Sequenced sample: PBMCs.

This CDR3 reads CASSILPGSNYGYTF. CDR3 sequence (DNA): TGTGCCAGTAGTATATTGCCGGGGTCGAACTATGGCTACACCTTC. The chain employs TRBV19 and TRBJ1-2; D is undetermined. The CDR3 consists of 15 residues. Per the germline V gene, CDR1 is LNHDA and CDR2 is SQIVND (reference sequence). V lost 2 bases and J lost 2, with 12 bases in between.